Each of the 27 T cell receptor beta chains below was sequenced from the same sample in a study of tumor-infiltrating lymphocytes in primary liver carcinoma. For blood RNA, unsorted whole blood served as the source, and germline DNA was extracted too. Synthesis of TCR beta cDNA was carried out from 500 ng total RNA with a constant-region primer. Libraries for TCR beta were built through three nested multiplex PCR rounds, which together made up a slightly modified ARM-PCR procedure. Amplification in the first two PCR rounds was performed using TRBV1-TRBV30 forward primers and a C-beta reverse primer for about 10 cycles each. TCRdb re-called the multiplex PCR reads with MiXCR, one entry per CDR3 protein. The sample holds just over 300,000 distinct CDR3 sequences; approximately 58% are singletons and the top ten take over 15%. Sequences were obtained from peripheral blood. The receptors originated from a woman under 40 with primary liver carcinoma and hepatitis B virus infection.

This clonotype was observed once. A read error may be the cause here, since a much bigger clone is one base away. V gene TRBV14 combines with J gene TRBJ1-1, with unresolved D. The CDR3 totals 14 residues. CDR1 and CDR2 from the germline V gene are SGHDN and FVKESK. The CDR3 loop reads CAGSLAGMNTEAFF. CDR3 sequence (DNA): TGTGCCGGCAGTCTCGCTGGGATGAACACTGAAGCTTTCTTT.

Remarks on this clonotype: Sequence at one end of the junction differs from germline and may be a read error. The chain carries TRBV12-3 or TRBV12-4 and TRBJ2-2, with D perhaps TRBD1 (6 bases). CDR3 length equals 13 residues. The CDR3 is CDSRRTDTGELFF. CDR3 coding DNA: TGTGACAGCAGGAGGACAGACACCGGGGAGCTGTTTTTT.

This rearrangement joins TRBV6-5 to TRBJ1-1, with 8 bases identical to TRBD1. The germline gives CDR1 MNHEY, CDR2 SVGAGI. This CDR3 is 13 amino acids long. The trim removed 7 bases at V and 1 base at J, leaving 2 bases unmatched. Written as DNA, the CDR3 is TGTGCCAGCACGGGACAGGAGAACACTGAAGCTTTCTTT. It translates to CASTGQENTEAFF.

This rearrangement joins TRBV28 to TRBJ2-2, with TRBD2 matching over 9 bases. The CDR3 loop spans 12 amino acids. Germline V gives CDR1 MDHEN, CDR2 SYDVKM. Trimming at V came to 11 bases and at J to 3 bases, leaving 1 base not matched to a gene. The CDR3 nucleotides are TGTGCCTGCGGGAGGGACACCGGGGAGCTGTTTTTT. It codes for CACGRDTGELFF.

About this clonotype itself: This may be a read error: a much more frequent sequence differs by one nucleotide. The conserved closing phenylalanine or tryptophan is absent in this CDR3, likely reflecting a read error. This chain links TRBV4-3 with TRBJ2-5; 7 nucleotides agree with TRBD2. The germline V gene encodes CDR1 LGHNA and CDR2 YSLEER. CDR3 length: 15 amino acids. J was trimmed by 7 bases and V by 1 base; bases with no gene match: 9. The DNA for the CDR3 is TGCGCCAGCAGCCAAGGTCACGGGAGGTCCGGGACCCAGTACCTC. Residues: CASSQGHGRSGTQYL.

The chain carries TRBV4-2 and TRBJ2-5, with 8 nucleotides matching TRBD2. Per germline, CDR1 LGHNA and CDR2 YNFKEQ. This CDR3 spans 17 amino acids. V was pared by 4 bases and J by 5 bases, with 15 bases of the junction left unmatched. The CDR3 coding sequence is TGTGCCAGCAGCCTTCTAACACGTAGCGGGATGGCGGAGACCCAGTACTTC. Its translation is CASSLLTRSGMAETQYF.

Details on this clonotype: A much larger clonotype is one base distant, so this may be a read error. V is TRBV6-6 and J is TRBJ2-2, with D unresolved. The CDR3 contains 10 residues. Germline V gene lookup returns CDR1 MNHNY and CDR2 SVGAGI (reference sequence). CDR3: CDSLAGELFF. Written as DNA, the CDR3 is TGTGACAGCCTCGCCGGGGAGCTGTTTTTT.

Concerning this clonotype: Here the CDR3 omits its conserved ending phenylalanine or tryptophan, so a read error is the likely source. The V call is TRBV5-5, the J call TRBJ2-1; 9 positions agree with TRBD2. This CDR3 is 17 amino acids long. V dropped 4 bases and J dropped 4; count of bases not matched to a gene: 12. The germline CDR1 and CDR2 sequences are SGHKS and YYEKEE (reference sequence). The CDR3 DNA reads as TGTGCCAGCAGCCCGGGACTAGCTACAGGGATGTACAATGAGCAGTTCTTA. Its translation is CASSPGLATGMYNEQFL.

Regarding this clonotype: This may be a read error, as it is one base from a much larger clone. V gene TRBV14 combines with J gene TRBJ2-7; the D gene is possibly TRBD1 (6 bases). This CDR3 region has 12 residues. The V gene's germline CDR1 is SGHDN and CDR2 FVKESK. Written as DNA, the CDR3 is TGTCCCAGCAGCCAGGACAGTTACGAGCAGTACTTC. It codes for CPSSQDSYEQYF.

CDR3 nucleotides: TGCGCCAGCAGCAGGGAGGTTGATACGCAGTATTTT. It is translated as CASSREVDTQYF. The chain has TRBV5-1 and TRBJ2-3, with a weak D call TRBD2 (6 bases). This CDR3 comprises 12 residues. Germline CDR1 SGHRS, CDR2 YFSETQ. Between the trimmed V and J ends, which lost 4 bases and 6 bases, there was a span of 9 bases.

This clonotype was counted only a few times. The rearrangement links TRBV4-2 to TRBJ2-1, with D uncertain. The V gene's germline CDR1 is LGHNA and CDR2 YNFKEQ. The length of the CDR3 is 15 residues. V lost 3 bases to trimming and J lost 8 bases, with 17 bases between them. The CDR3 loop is CASSQDPLGRDEQFF. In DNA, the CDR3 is TGTGCCAGCAGCCAGGACCCCCTGGGAAGGGATGAGCAGTTCTTC.

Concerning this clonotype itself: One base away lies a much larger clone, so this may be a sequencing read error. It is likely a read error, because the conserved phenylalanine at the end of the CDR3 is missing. The CDR3 sequence is CASSLGRAYNEQFL. CDR3 nucleotide sequence: TGTGCCAGCAGTTTAGGGAGGGCCTACAATGAGCAGTTCCTC. The V gene is TRBV12-3 or TRBV12-4, the J gene TRBJ2-1; maybe TRBD2 (6 bases). Trimming removed 1 base from V and 2 bases from J, with 6 bases in between. This CDR3 is 14 amino acids long.

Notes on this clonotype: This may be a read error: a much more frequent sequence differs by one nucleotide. The CDR3 here is CASNPNRGTQYF. The CDR3 nucleotides read TGTGCCAGCAACCCTAACAGGGGAACCCAGTACTTC. The V call is TRBV7-8, the J call TRBJ2-5; 7 bases align to TRBD1. The CDR3 runs to 12 residues. V lost 7 bases, J lost 8 bases, and 7 bases stayed unmatched. Germline-derived CDR1 and CDR2 are SGHVS and FQNEAQ.

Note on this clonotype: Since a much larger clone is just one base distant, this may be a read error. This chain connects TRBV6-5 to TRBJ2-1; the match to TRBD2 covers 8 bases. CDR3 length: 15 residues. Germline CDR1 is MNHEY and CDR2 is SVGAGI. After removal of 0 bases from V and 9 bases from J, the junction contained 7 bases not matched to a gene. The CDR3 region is CASSYSDSGNSEQFF. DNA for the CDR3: TGTGCCAGCAGTTACTCGGATAGCGGGAACAGTGAGCAGTTCTTC.

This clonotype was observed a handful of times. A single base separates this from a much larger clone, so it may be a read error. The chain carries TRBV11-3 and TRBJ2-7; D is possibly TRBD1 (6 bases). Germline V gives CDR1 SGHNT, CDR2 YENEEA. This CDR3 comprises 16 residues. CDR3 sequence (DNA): TGTACCAGCAGCTCCCGGTTGGGGGCGAGGGTCCACGAGCAGTACTTC. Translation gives CTSSSRLGARVHEQYF. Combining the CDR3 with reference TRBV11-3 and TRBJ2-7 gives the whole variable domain EAGVVQSPRYKIIEKKQPVAFWCNPISGHNTLYWYLQNLGQGPELLIRYENEEAVDDSQLPKDRFSAERLKGVDSTLKIQPAELGDSAVYLCTSSSRLGARVHEQYFGPGTRLTVT.

CDR3 in DNA: TGTGCCAGCAGCCGGACAGGGGGCCCCAGGAAACTGTTTTTT. Protein: CASSRTGGPRKLFF. The rearrangement uses TRBV7-9 and TRBJ1-4; 11 bases are a match to TRBD1. This CDR3 is built from 14 residues. CDR1 and CDR2 (germline): SEHNR, FQNEAQ (reference sequence). The V and J ends lost 5 bases and 11 bases, in that order; junction bases with no gene match: 7. Combining the CDR3 with reference TRBV7-9 and TRBJ1-4 gives the whole variable domain DTGVSQNPRHKITKRGQNVTFRCDPISEHNRLYWYRQTLGQGPEFLTYFQNEAQLEKSRLLSDRFSAERPKGSFSTLEIQRTEQGDSAMYLCASSRTGGPRKLFFGSGTQLSVL.

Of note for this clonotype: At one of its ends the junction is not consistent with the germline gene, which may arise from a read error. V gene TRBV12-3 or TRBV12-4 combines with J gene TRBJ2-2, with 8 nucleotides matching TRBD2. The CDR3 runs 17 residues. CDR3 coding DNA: TGTGCCAGCAGCCCCACCCTTATAGCGGGATCGGTCGGGGAGCTGATTTTT. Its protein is CASSPTLIAGSVGELIF.

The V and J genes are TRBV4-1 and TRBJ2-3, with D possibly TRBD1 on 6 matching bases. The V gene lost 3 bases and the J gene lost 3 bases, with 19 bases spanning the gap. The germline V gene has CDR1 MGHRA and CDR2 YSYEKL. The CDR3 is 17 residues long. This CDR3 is CASSHTHRVRFTDTQYF. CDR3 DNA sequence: TGCGCCAGCAGCCATACCCACAGGGTCAGGTTTACAGATACGCAGTATTTT.

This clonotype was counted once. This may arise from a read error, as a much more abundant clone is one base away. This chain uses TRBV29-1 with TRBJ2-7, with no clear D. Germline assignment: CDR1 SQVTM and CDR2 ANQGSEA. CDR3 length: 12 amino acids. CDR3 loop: CSVEVVAYKQYF. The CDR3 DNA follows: TGCAGCGTTGAAGTGGTGGCCTACAAGCAGTACTTC.

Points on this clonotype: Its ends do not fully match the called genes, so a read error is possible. Here the CDR3 reads CASSLTSVFQDTQYF. The CDR3 region has the DNA TGTGCCAGCAGCTTGACTAGCGTGTTTCAAGATACCCAGTACTTC. This rearrangement joins TRBV5-5 to TRBJ2-5; 7 bases line up with TRBD2. The length of the CDR3 is 15 residues. CDR1 and CDR2 (germline): SGHKS, YYEKEE (reference sequence).

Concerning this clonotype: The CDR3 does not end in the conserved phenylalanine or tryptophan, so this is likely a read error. The CDR3 region has the DNA TGTGCCAACAGTTCCTCCCCCCTGAACTACGAGCAGTACTTA. This sequence encodes CANSSSPLNYEQYL. The rearrangement joins TRBV12-3 or TRBV12-4 to TRBJ2-7, with D uncertain. CDR3 length: 14 amino acids.

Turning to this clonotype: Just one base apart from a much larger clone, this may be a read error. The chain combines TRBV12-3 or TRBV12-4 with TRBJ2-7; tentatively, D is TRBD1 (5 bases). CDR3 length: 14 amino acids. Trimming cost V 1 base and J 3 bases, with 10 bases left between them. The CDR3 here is CASSLEGKGYEQYF. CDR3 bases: TGTGCCAGCAGTTTAGAGGGGAAAGGCTACGAGCAGTACTTC.

Written as DNA, the CDR3 is TGTGCCAGCAGCCAAGACCGATACCCCCGGGCTAGCGGGATAGTGGAGACCCAGTACTTC. This codes for CASSQDRYPRASGIVETQYF. The chain employs TRBV4-2 and TRBJ2-5, with 9 positions matching TRBD2. Germline values: CDR1 LGHNA, CDR2 YNFKEQ. CDR3 length equals 20 residues. Trimming removed 0 bases from V and 5 bases from J; junction bases left unmatched: 19.

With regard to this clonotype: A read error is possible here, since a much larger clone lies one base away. The CDR3 coding sequence is TGTGCCATCAGTCAAAGACTAGCGGGAGCACACAATGAGCAGTTCTTC. This encodes CAISQRLAGAHNEQFF. The V and J genes are TRBV6-1 and TRBJ2-1; 12 bases agree with TRBD2. Germline loops: CDR1 MNHNS, CDR2 SASEGT. CDR3 length: 16 residues.

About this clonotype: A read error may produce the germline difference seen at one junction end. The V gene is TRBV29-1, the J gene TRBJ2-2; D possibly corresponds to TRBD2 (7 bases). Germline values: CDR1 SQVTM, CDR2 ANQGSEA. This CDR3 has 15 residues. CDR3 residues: CSVFNRGASTGELSF. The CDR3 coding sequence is TGCAGCGTTTTTAATCGGGGGGCGAGCACCGGGGAGCTGTCTTTT.

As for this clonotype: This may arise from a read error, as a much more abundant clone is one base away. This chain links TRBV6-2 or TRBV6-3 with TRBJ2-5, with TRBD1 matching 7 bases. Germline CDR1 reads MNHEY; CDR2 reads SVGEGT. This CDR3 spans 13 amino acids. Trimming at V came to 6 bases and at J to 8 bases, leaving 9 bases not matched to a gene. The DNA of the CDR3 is TGTGCCAGCAGGATACAGGGGATGAATACCCAGTACTTC. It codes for CASRIQGMNTQYF.

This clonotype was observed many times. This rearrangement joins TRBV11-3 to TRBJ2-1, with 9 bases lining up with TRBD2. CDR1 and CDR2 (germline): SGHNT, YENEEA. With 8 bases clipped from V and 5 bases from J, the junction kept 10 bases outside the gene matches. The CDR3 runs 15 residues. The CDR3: CASESSGLAHNEQFF. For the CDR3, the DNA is TGTGCCAGCGAATCCTCGGGACTAGCCCACAATGAGCAGTTCTTC.